The rows below give T cell receptor beta chains drawn from one sample of a study of T cell responses to AZD1222 COVID-19 vaccine. TCRdb keeps only in-frame clones here, not all; method: immunoSEQ multiplex PCR. The sample lists about 110,000 clones, under 95% seen once, with 20% to 25% in the top ten. Material: peripheral blood, obtained on day 0 of AZD1222 vaccination. The receptors shown here come from an adult in good health. Both conserved end residues are part of each CDR3. D genes are given only for firm matches. Clone size is stated in some rows and not others, as once, few, many or a class when expanded.

>TRBJ1-2|NA|NA|TRBV10-1
CASSLTAFYGYTF
TGCGCCAGCAGTTTGACAGCGTTCTATGGCTACACCTTC
>TRBJ2-2|NA|TRBD2|TRBV14
CASSPWGGLNTGELFF
TGTGCCAGCAGCCCGTGGGGGGGACTGAACACCGGGGAGCTGTTTTTT
>TRBJ1-1|NA|NA|TRBV4-3
CASSRSTLNTEAFF
TGCGCCAGCAGCCGCTCGACATTGAACACTGAAGCTTTCTTT
>TRBJ2-1|NA|NA|TRBV3-1/TRBV3-2
CASSPLNEQFF
TGTGCCAGCAGCCCTCTCAATGAGCAGTTCTTC
>TRBJ1-6|NA|NA|TRBV6-6
CASSVGSYNSPLHF
TGTGCCAGCAGTGTAGGATCCTATAATTCACCCCTCCACTTT
>TRBJ1-5|NA|NA|TRBV6-6
CASSYSQGRAQPQHF
TGTGCCAGCAGTTATAGTCAGGGTAGGGCTCAGCCCCAGCATTTT
>TRBJ1-3|once|TRBD1|TRBV14
CASSQPTGGPFGNTIYF
TGTGCCAGCAGCCAACCTACAGGGGGCCCGTTCGGAAACACCATATATTTT
>TRBJ2-7|NA|NA|TRBV2
CASSSARSYEQYF
TGTGCCAGCAGCTCGGCTAGGTCCTACGAGCAGTACTTC
>TRBJ2-5|NA|NA|TRBV5-6
CASRQGTETQYF
TGTGCCAGCAGGCAGGGGACCGAGACCCAGTACTTC
>TRBJ1-3|NA|NA|TRBV3-1/TRBV3-2
CASSQGTGNPGNTIYF
TGTGCCAGCAGCCAAGGTACAGGAAACCCTGGAAACACCATATATTTT
>TRBJ2-2|NA|NA|TRBV6-4
CASSEAGTGELFF
TGTGCCAGCAGTGAAGCGGGCACCGGGGAGCTGTTTTTT
>TRBJ1-2|NA|NA|TRBV7-2
CASSLAEGGDYGYTF
TGTGCCAGCAGCTTAGCAGAAGGGGGGGATTATGGCTACACCTTC
>TRBJ1-5|NA|NA|TRBV27
CASSLLVGGADYHSNQPQHF
TGTGCCAGCAGTTTACTAGTCGGGGGAGCCGATTACCATAGCAATCAGCCCCAGCATTTT
>TRBJ2-3|NA|NA|TRBV7-2
CASSFAPGPPKGDTQYF
TGTGCCAGCAGCTTCGCTCCGGGACCCCCAAAGGGGGATACGCAGTATTTT
>TRBJ2-1|many|NA|TRBV6-2/TRBV6-3
CASSYGGGSDEQFF
TGTGCCAGCAGTTACGGCGGTGGGTCGGATGAGCAGTTCTTC
>TRBJ1-2|NA|NA|TRBV6-2/TRBV6-3
CASSYLGTANYGYTF
TGTGCCAGCAGTTACCTGGGGACGGCTAACTATGGCTACACCTTC
>TRBJ1-6|NA|NA|TRBV5-4
CASSDSIYNSPLHF
TGTGCCAGCAGCGACAGCATCTATAATTCACCCCTCCACTTT
>TRBJ2-7|NA|NA|TRBV6-2/TRBV6-3
CASSYYGYEQYF
TGTGCCAGCAGTTACTATGGCTACGAGCAGTACTTC
>TRBJ1-6|NA|NA|TRBV4-3
CASSHGPLVSPLHF
TGCGCCAGCAGCCACGGACCCCTAGTCTCACCCCTCCACTTT
>TRBJ2-5|NA|TRBD2|TRBV20-1
CSALGGETQYF
TGCAGTGCCCTGGGGGGGGAGACCCAGTACTTC
>TRBJ2-2|once|NA|TRBV24-1
CATSASAQGPTGELFF
TGTGCCACCAGTGCCTCAGCACAGGGCCCCACCGGGGAGCTGTTTTTT
>TRBJ2-7|NA|NA|TRBV7-3
CASSLTPSGSDEQYF
TGTGCCAGCAGCTTAACACCTTCAGGGAGCGACGAGCAGTACTTC
>TRBJ2-3|NA|NA|TRBV19
CASSRQHSDTQYF
TGTGCCAGTAGTCGCCAGCACTCGGATACGCAGTATTTT
>TRBJ1-1|NA|TRBD1|TRBV9
CASSEGGQATTEAFF
TGTGCCAGCAGCGAGGGGGGACAGGCGACCACTGAAGCTTTCTTT
>TRBJ2-2|NA|TRBD2|TRBV4-3
CASSQEERGYGELFF
TGCGCCAGCAGCCAAGAGGAGCGGGGGTACGGGGAGCTGTTTTTT
>TRBJ2-3|NA|TRBD1|TRBV11-3
CASSSDRGTDTQYF
TGTGCCAGCAGTTCGGACAGGGGTACAGATACGCAGTATTTT
>TRBJ2-5|NA|NA|TRBV10-1
CASSLQETQYF
TGCGCCAGCAGTCTTCAAGAGACCCAGTACTTC
>TRBJ2-7|NA|NA|TRBV4-1
CASSQETVSYEQYF
TGCGCCAGCAGCCAAGAGACAGTCTCCTACGAGCAGTACTTC
>TRBJ2-4|NA|NA|TRBV30
CAWSVLVLRYPKNIQYF
TGTGCCTGGAGTGTACTAGTTTTGAGGTACCCCAAAAACATTCAGTACTTC
>TRBJ2-7|NA|NA|TRBV5-5
CASSLGDLSYEQYF
TGTGCCAGCAGCTTAGGGGATCTCTCCTACGAGCAGTACTTC
>TRBJ1-3|NA|NA|TRBV2
CASSEDRIGGRGSGNTIYF
TGTGCCAGCAGTGAGGATAGAATTGGGGGACGGGGATCTGGAAACACCATATATTTT
>TRBJ1-2|NA|NA|TRBV30
CAYGQPPNNYGYTF
TGTGCCTATGGACAACCCCCGAATAACTATGGCTACACCTTC
>TRBJ1-1|NA|NA|TRBV6-2/TRBV6-3
CASSPSGYTEAFF
TGTGCCAGCAGTCCCTCAGGGTACACTGAAGCTTTCTTT
>TRBJ2-7|NA|NA|TRBV18
CASSPPVGSYEQYF
TGTGCCAGCTCACCACCTGTCGGCTCCTACGAGCAGTACTTC
>TRBJ2-5|NA|NA|TRBV9
CASTCSDSGYF
TGTGCCAGCACCTGCTCGGACAGTGGCTACTTC
>TRBJ1-5|NA|NA|TRBV30
CAWRGGDNQPQHF
TGTGCCTGGAGAGGAGGGGACAATCAGCCCCAGCATTTT
>TRBJ1-2|NA|TRBD1|TRBV7-9
CASSLALSGQGGGYTF
TGTGCCAGCAGCTTAGCACTGTCCGGACAGGGGGGTGGCTACACCTTC
>TRBJ1-2|NA|NA|TRBV7-2
CASSLIGYGYTF
TGTGCCAGCAGCTTAATTGGGTATGGCTACACCTTC
>TRBJ2-1|NA|NA|TRBV27
CASSSITPYNEQFF
TGTGCCAGCAGTTCCATTACCCCCTACAATGAGCAGTTCTTC
>TRBJ2-7|NA|TRBD2|TRBV7-2
CASSLFSGGAYEQYF
TGTGCCAGCAGCTTATTTAGCGGGGGGGCCTACGAGCAGTACTTC
>TRBJ1-1|NA|TRBD1|TRBV5-4
CASSIDRVESEAFF
TGTGCCAGCAGCATAGACAGGGTTGAGTCTGAAGCTTTCTTT
>TRBJ2-2|NA|NA|TRBV5-4
CASSLRTNTGELFF
TGTGCCAGCAGCCTTAGGACGAACACCGGGGAGCTGTTTTTT
>TRBJ2-3|once|TRBD2|TRBV20-1
CSASSGGSADTQYF
TGCAGTGCTAGTAGCGGGGGATCCGCAGATACGCAGTATTTT
>TRBJ1-2|NA|TRBD1|TRBV19
CASSIPGQGDYGYTF
TGTGCCAGTAGTATCCCGGGACAGGGAGACTATGGCTACACCTTC
>TRBJ2-6|once|NA|TRBV11-3
CASSSGTDPSGANVLTF
TGTGCCAGCAGCTCCGGGACGGATCCCTCTGGGGCCAACGTCCTGACTTTC
>TRBJ2-1|NA|TRBD1|TRBV6-2/TRBV6-3
CASSTLTGQGRRNEQFF
TGTGCCAGCAGTACACTAACGGGACAGGGTCGTCGCAATGAGCAGTTCTTC
>TRBJ2-5|NA|NA|TRBV9
CASSVSGVGETQYF
TGTGCCAGCAGCGTGTCAGGGGTGGGAGAGACCCAGTACTTC
>TRBJ1-5|NA|NA|TRBV2
CASSQARDGVFGQPQHF
TGTGCCAGCAGCCAGGCCCGGGACGGGGTGTTTGGTCAGCCCCAGCATTTT
>TRBJ2-1|NA|TRBD2|TRBV5-1
CASNPSGADNEQFF
TGCGCCAGCAACCCTAGCGGGGCCGACAATGAGCAGTTCTTC
>TRBJ2-5|once|TRBD2|TRBV6-2/TRBV6-3
CASSRWTSGRWGETQYF
TGTGCCAGCAGCAGATGGACTAGCGGGCGGTGGGGGGAGACCCAGTACTTC